This TCR beta chain was sequenced during a study of blood T cell repertoires in COVID-19. Study context: COVID-19 samples, acute and convalescent, were from the United States, Italy and Spain. The cDNA or gDNA used as material had been derived from T cells, B-cell-depleted T cells, or PBMCs.

It was during active infection that Seattle patients were enrolled and then longitudinally followed. In the study's own analysis: Estimation of nucleated cell counts relied on the amplification of reference gene primers. Sequencing used immunoSEQ multiplex PCR; TCRdb keeps in-frame clones, though not all of them. Clone size and V and J calls were adopted from that table, with D and trimming inferred from the DNA. The table has more than 350,000 clones, 87% seen once; the top ten hold about 10%. This clone occurred many times. The germline V gene encodes CDR1 SGHTA and CDR2 FQGTGA. V lost 1 base and J lost 3, with 9 bases in between. The CDR3 is made up of 14 amino acids.

The TCR comes from a woman in her twenties or thirties with COVID-19, enrolled during active disease. The rearrangement links TRBV7-3 to TRBJ1-1; perhaps TRBD1 as D (6 bases). Sequencing was performed on peripheral blood. The CDR3 spells CASSLMPGDTEAFF. The DNA for the CDR3 is TGTGCCAGCAGCTTAATGCCAGGGGACACTGAAGCTTTCTTT.